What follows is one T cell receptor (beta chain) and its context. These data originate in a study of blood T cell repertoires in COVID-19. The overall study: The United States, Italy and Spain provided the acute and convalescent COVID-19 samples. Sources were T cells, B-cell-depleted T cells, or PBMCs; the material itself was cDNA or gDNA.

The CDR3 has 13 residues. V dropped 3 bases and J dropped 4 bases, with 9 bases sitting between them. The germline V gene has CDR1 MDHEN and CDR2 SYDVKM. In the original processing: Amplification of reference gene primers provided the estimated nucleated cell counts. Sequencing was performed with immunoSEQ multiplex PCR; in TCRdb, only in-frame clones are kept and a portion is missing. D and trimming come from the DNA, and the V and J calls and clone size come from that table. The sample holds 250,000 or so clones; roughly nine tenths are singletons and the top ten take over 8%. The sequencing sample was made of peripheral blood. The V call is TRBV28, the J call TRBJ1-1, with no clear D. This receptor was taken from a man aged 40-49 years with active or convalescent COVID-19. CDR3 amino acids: CASSFQVGTEAFF. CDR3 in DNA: TGTGCCAGCAGTTTTCAGGTTGGCACTGAAGCTTTCTTT.